The 25 T cell receptor beta chains below come from one sample, sequenced in a study of blood T cells in healthy people across ages. A J-beta primer mix and a sample-barcoded 5' primer were used in a second PCR of about 7 to 12 cycles. MiXCR, run by TCRdb on the 5' RACE reads, gives a single entry per CDR3 protein. The sample records approximately 960,000 distinct CDR3 sequences, about 29% being singletons. The same specimen was also included in a second study, on T cells of mothers and their children.

Sequencing was performed on blood. Source of these receptors: a woman in her thirties or forties in good health.

The chain carries TRBV12-3 or TRBV12-4 and TRBJ1-2; no firm D call. The CDR3 runs 14 residues. V lost 4 bases to trimming and J lost 4 bases, with 13 bases between them. In nucleotides, the CDR3 is TGTGCCAGCAGTTCAAGGGTCTCGACCTATGGCTACACCTTC. Residues: CASSSRVSTYGYTF.

The V and J genes are TRBV15 and TRBJ2-5; no definite D call. Germline V gene data show CDR1 as LNHNV and CDR2 as YYDKDF (reference sequence). The CDR3 is 14 amino acids. Trimming left V 4 bases short and J 5 bases short, with 14 bases between. CDR3 sequence: CATSTPVLGETQYF. The DNA of the CDR3 is TGTGCCACCAGCACCCCTGTATTGGGGGAGACCCAGTACTTC.

In this sample, this clonotype turned up a few times. The chain couples TRBV27 to TRBJ2-1, with a possible D match to TRBD2 (5 bases). Trimming removed 6 bases at V and 1 base at J, with 13 bases between. Germline assignment: CDR1 MNHEY and CDR2 SMNVEV (reference sequence). CDR3 length equals 15 residues. This CDR3 is CASSLDLNSYNEQFF. The CDR3 nucleotides are TGTGCCAGCAGCTTGGACTTAAATTCCTACAATGAGCAGTTCTTC.

This clonotype occurred a few times. This chain uses TRBV29-1 with TRBJ1-5; no firm D call. This CDR3 contains 14 residues. V lost 4 bases, J lost 0 bases, and 10 bases lay in between. Per the germline V gene, CDR1 is SQVTM and CDR2 is ANQGSEA. The CDR3 DNA sequence: TGCAGCGTTGTTGGTTCGGATAGCAATCAGCCCCAGCATTTT. This gives the protein CSVVGSDSNQPQHF.

In its sample, this clonotype was seen many times. V gene TRBV29-1 combines with J gene TRBJ1-1, with TRBD1 matching 8 bases. This CDR3 is 13 amino acids long. V was clipped by 7 bases and J by 5 bases; unmatched bases: 9. Germline V gene data show CDR1 as SQVTM and CDR2 as ANQGSEA. CDR3: CSAMTGDGTEAFF. CDR3 DNA sequence: TGCAGCGCTATGACAGGGGACGGGACTGAAGCTTTCTTT.

About this clonotype itself: An end of the junction does not agree with germline; a read error may underlie this. The chain combines TRBV7-2 with TRBJ2-1; 7 positions match TRBD1. Looked up from germline, CDR1 is SGHTA and CDR2 is FQGNSA. The CDR3 is 15 residues long. The CDR3 protein is CASSLAQGLGNEQVF. CDR3 DNA sequence: TGTGCCAGCAGCTTAGCACAGGGGTTGGGCAATGAGCAGGTCTTC.

The chain combines TRBV6-1 with TRBJ2-5, with a weak D call TRBD2 (6 bases). This CDR3 has 16 amino acids. V lost 3 bases and J lost 0, with 14 bases in between. CDR1 and CDR2 (germline): MNHNS, SASEGT. Here the CDR3 reads CASSDGTPSYQETQYF. The DNA for the CDR3 is TGTGCCAGCAGTGATGGGACTCCGTCGTACCAAGAGACCCAGTACTTC.

V and J are TRBV12-3 or TRBV12-4 and TRBJ2-1, with 7 bases lining up with TRBD1. V dropped 4 bases and J dropped 10; count of bases not matched to a gene: 16. The CDR3 is 16 amino acids. This chain's CDR3 is CASSSTPTGKFYEQFF. The CDR3 DNA reads TGTGCCAGCAGTTCTACGCCGACAGGGAAGTTCTACGAGCAGTTCTTC.

CDR3: CASSGGAGRNEQFF. The DNA for the CDR3 is TGTGCCAGCAGTGGAGGGGCAGGGAGGAATGAGCAGTTCTTC. The chain joins TRBV7-2 to TRBJ2-1, with D maybe TRBD2 (6 bases). The CDR3 sequence is 14 residues long. Germline V lookup: CDR1 SGHTA, CDR2 FQGNSA. Trimming took off 6 bases at V and 7 bases at J, with 16 bases between the two ends.

As concerns this clonotype: At one end the junction does not follow the germline gene, possibly because of a read error. The chain uses TRBV6-5 and TRBJ2-7; 10 nucleotides agree with TRBD1. The CDR3 is 14 amino acids. Germline CDR1 and CDR2: MNHEY and SVGAGI. The CDR3 spells CASRVDRGSCEQYF. CDR3 in DNA: TGTGCCAGCAGGGTGGACAGGGGGTCCTGCGAGCAGTACTTC.

This clonotype was picked up a small number of times. A read error may produce the germline difference seen at one junction end. The rearrangement links TRBV3-1 to TRBJ2-1; D not certain. The germline gives CDR1 LGHDT, CDR2 YNNKEL (reference sequence). This CDR3 has 15 residues. Here the CDR3 DNA reads TGTACCAGCAGCCAAGATTTACGGCGCGACGATGAGCAGTTCTTC. Translating gives CTSSQDLRRDDEQFF.

The chain has TRBV18 and TRBJ1-5; D ambiguous. Trimming left V 4 bases short and J 5 bases short, with 9 bases between. The CDR3 is 13 residues long. Germline CDR1 and CDR2: KGHSH and LQKENI. The chain's CDR3 is CASSQGLDQPQHF. The DNA for the CDR3 is TGTGCCAGCTCACAGGGTCTCGATCAGCCCCAGCATTTT.

There are a few counts of this clonotype. The rearrangement uses TRBV5-1 and TRBJ2-7; D could derive from TRBD1 or TRBD2 (6 bases each). Germline lookup yields CDR1 SGHRS and CDR2 YFSETQ. This CDR3 is built from 15 residues. Trimming pared 4 bases from V and 6 bases from J, leaving 20 bases between. The CDR3 loop is CASSVGQWGAAEQYF. CDR3 coding DNA: TGCGCCAGCAGCGTCGGACAGTGGGGGGCCGCCGAGCAGTACTTC.

This clonotype has a handful of counts. The chain uses TRBV7-2 and TRBJ1-1, with 9 positions matching TRBD1. The V gene's germline CDR1 is SGHTA and CDR2 FQGNSA. This CDR3 region has 14 residues. V was clipped by 5 bases and J by 6 bases; unmatched bases: 7. The CDR3 DNA reads as TGTGCCAGCAGCCCGGGGACAGGGCGGGCTGAAGCTTTCTTT. Encoded protein: CASSPGTGRAEAFF.

The chain recombines TRBV6-1 with TRBJ2-2, with 9 bases lining up with TRBD1. V lost 0 bases and J lost 0; bases outside the gene matches: 2. The V gene's germline CDR1 is MNHNS and CDR2 SASEGT. This CDR3 region has 17 residues. CDR3 amino acids: CASSEAGTGTNTGELFF. CDR3 nucleotides: TGTGCCAGCAGTGAAGCGGGGACAGGGACGAACACCGGGGAGCTGTTTTTT.

In the case of this clonotype: This may come from a read error, since a much larger clone is one base off. This chain uses TRBV4-1 with TRBJ1-2; D is possibly TRBD1 (6 bases). Trimming shortened V by 4 bases and J by 6 bases, and 15 bases separated the two germline ends. Germline CDR1 reads MGHRA; CDR2 reads YSYEKL. This CDR3 comprises 14 residues. Here the CDR3 DNA reads TGCGCCAGCAGCCCCCCGGGACAACCCCATGGCTACACCTTC. It translates to CASSPPGQPHGYTF.

This clonotype was counted only a few times. The J gene is TRBJ1-6, the V gene TRBV20-1, with TRBD1 as a possible D gene (5 bases). The ends were cut back, 1 base at V and 10 bases at J, with 20 bases in the middle. The length of the CDR3 is 16 residues. CDR1 is DFQATT and CDR2 is SNEGSKA in the germline V gene (reference sequence). The CDR3 loop is CSARGGGNRSWSPLHF. The CDR3 DNA follows: TGCAGTGCTAGAGGGGGCGGGAACCGTTCTTGGTCACCCCTCCACTTT.

The rearrangement links TRBV7-2 to TRBJ2-5, with TRBD2 matching 11 bases. Per the germline V gene, CDR1 is SGHTA and CDR2 is FQGNSA. The V and J ends lost 4 bases and 4 bases, in that order; junction bases with no gene match: 11. CDR3 length: 17 residues. This CDR3 is CASSSLAGGPMRETQYF. The CDR3 coding sequence is TGTGCCAGCAGCTCTCTAGCGGGGGGCCCCATGCGAGAGACCCAGTACTTC.

This clonotype was seen repeatedly, ten times or more. V gene TRBV4-3 combines with J gene TRBJ2-1; D unresolved. CDR3 length: 15 amino acids. CDR1 is LGHNA and CDR2 is YSLEER in the germline V gene. Trimming shortened V by 1 base and J by 6 bases, and 13 bases separated the two germline ends. CDR3 sequence reads: CASSQVMTNTNEQFF. The CDR3 nucleotides read TGCGCCAGCAGCCAAGTGATGACAAACACCAATGAGCAGTTCTTC.

The chain combines TRBV5-1 with TRBJ2-7; D not certain. There are 15 residues in the CDR3. Germline V lookup: CDR1 SGHRS, CDR2 YFSETQ. V was shortened by 0 bases and J by 3 bases, with 13 bases between the two germline ends. CDR3 nucleotide sequence: TGCGCCAGCAGCTTGGAGTCGGAAGTTGGCTACGAGCAGTACTTC. Translating it yields CASSLESEVGYEQYF.

There are a few counts of this clonotype. This rearrangement joins TRBV2 to TRBJ2-3; possible D gene TRBD2, 6 bases. Germline V gene lookup returns CDR1 SNHLY and CDR2 FYNNEI. Trimming removed 2 bases from V and 3 bases from J, with 15 bases in between. This CDR3 is 16 amino acids long. The CDR3 DNA is TGTGCCAGCAGTGAATGGGCGGGGTGGAAAACAGATACGCAGTATTTT. Translated, it gives CASSEWAGWKTDTQYF.

The chain links TRBV2 to TRBJ2-1; either TRBD1 or TRBD2 may supply D (5 bases each). Per germline, CDR1 SNHLY and CDR2 FYNNEI. The germline V and J ends were trimmed by 11 bases and 2 bases, with 16 bases remaining between them. The CDR3 consists of 14 residues. The CDR3 bases are TGTGCCTCCCAGTCCGGGGCCACCTACAATGAGCAGTTCTTC. This sequence encodes CASQSGATYNEQFF.

This clonotype came up a few times. The V and J genes are TRBV7-2 and TRBJ1-4; 7 nucleotides line up with TRBD1. CDR3 length: 18 amino acids. V shed 1 base and J 3 bases; nucleotides not matched to a gene: 11. Per germline, CDR1 SGHTA and CDR2 FQGNSA. Written as DNA, the CDR3 is TGTGCCAGCAGCTTAGTTGGGGACTACAGGGGATCTAATGAAAAACTGTTTTTT. This codes for CASSLVGDYRGSNEKLFF.

This clonotype was observed a handful of times. The chain carries TRBV30 and TRBJ1-5; D uncertain. The CDR3 has 13 residues. V lost 6 bases, J lost 1 base, and 10 bases lay in between. CDR1 and CDR2 from the germline V gene are GTSNPN and SVGIG (reference sequence). The CDR3 loop reads CACGPGSNQPQHF. The DNA of the CDR3 is TGTGCCTGCGGACCCGGGAGCAATCAGCCCCAGCATTTT.

This clonotype was recorded many times. The chain couples TRBV28 to TRBJ1-2, with D possibly being TRBD1 (6 bases). The CDR3 extends over 13 amino acids. CDR1 and CDR2 (germline): MDHEN, SYDVKM. V lost 6 bases and J 5 bases, leaving 13 bases between the germline ends. The CDR3 nucleotides read TGTGCCAGCAGCTTGGACAGACCTTATGGCTACACCTTC. As protein: CASSLDRPYGYTF.